This T cell receptor beta chain was documented in a study of molecular identifiers for immune sequencing clone quantification. Whole-study findings and limits: Jurkat TCR RNA spiked in from one cell (amid more than 850,000 naive cells) was reportedly detectable.

Comment on this clonotype: The antigen remains unidentified. Mismatch with germline at one junction end may stem from a read error.

From around 20,000 to 990,000 sorted cells, naive CD8 libraries were generated with 10%, 30% or 50% RNA. Based on a CD8+CD4-CCR7+CD45RA+ profile, naive CD8 T cells were sorted. TCRdb called the PCR reads again in MiXCR, with one record for every CDR3 protein. The sample contains some 320,000 distinct CDR3 sequences, 24% of which appear only once. The CDR3 length is 16 residues. Germline values: CDR1 DFQATT, CDR2 SNEGSKA (reference sequence). The chain links TRBV20-1 to TRBJ2-3, with a weak D call TRBD2 (6 bases). Sequenced sample: naive CD8+ T cells from blood, with Jurkat cell RNA spiked in. Subset defined: FACS-sorted CD8+CD4-CCR7+CD45RA+ naive T cells. This sequence was found in a human donor in good health. Some libraries in this study had Jurkat cell RNA spiked in. CDR3 loop: CSARTGVRGYTGTQYF. The CDR3 DNA follows: TGCAGTGCTAGGACTGGTGTGCGGGGTTACACAGGTACGCAGTATTTT.